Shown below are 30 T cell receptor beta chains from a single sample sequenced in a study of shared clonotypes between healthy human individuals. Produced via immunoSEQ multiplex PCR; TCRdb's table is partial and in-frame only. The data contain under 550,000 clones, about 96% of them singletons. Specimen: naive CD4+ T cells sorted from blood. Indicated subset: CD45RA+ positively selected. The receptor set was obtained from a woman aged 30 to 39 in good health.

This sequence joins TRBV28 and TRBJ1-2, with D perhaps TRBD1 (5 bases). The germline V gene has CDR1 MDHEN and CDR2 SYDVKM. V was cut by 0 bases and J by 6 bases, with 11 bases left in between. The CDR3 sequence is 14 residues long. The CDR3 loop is CASSLWADSDGYTF. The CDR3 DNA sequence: TGTGCCAGCAGTTTATGGGCCGACAGCGATGGCTACACCTTC.

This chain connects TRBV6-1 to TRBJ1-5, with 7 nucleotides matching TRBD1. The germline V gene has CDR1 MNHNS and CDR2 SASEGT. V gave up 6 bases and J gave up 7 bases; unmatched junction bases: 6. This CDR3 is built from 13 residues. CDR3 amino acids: CASRVTGEQPQHF. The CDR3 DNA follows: TGTGCCAGCAGGGTTACAGGGGAACAGCCCCAGCATTTT.

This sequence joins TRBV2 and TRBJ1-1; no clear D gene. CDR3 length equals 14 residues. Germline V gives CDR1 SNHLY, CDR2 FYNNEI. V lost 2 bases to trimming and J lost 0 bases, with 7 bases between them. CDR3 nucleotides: TGTGCCAGCAGTGAAAGGCATATGAACACTGAAGCTTTCTTT. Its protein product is CASSERHMNTEAFF.

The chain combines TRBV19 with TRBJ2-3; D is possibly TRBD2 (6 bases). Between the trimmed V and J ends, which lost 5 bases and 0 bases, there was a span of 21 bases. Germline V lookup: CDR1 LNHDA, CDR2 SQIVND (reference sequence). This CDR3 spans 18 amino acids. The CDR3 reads CASSWSAGMRESTDTQYF. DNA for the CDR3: TGTGCCAGTAGTTGGTCCGCGGGGATGAGGGAGAGCACAGATACGCAGTATTTT.

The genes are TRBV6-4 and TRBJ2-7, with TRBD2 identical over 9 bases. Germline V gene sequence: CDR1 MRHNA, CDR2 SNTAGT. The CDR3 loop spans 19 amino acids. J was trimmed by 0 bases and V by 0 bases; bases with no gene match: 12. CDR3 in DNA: TGTGCCAGCAGTGACTCGATTGTGGCTAGCGGGGATAGCTCCTACGAGCAGTACTTC. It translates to CASSDSIVASGDSSYEQYF.

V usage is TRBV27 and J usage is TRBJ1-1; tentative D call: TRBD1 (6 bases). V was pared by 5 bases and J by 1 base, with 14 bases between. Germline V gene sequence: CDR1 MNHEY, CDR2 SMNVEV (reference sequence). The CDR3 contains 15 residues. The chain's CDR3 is CASSALQQGNTEAFF. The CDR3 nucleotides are TGTGCCAGCAGTGCACTACAACAGGGGAACACTGAAGCTTTCTTT.

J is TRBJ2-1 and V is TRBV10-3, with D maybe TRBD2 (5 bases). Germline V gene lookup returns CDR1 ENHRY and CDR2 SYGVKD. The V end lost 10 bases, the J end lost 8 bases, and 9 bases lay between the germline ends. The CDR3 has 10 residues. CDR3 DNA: TGTGCCACCGGTAGCGATGAGCAGTTCTTC. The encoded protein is CATGSDEQFF.

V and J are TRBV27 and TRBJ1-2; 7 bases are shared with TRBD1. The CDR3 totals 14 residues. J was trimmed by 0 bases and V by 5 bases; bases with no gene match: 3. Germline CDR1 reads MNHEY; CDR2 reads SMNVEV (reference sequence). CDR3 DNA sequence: TGTGCCAGCAGTAGGGACAGAGCTAACTATGGCTACACCTTC. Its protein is CASSRDRANYGYTF.

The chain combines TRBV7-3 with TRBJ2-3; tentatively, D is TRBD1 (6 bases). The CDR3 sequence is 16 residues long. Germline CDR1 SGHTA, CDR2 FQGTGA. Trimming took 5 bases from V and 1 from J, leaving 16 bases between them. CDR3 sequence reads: CASSPFRGGRTDTQYF. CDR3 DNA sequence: TGTGCCAGCAGCCCCTTCCGTGGGGGCCGCACAGATACGCAGTATTTT.

CDR3 residues: CASSLRTGGGTEAFF. CDR3 DNA sequence: TGCGCCAGCAGCTTACGGACAGGCGGCGGCACTGAAGCTTTCTTT. The chain joins TRBV5-1 to TRBJ1-1; 7 bases align to TRBD1. Germline CDR1 SGHRS, CDR2 YFSETQ. The CDR3 has 15 residues. The trim removed 2 bases at V and 4 bases at J, leaving 8 bases unmatched.

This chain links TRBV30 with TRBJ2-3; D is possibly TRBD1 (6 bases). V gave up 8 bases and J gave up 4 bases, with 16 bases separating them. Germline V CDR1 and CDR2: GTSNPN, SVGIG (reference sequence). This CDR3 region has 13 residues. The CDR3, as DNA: TGTGCCGGAGAAACAGGGTTTTCAGATACGCAGTATTTT. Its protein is CAGETGFSDTQYF.

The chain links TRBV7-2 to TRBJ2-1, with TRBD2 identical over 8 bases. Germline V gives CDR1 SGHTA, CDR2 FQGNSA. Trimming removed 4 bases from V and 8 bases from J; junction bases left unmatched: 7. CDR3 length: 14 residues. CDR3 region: CASSSGLVLDEQFF. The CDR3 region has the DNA TGTGCCAGCAGCTCGGGACTAGTCCTCGATGAGCAGTTCTTC.

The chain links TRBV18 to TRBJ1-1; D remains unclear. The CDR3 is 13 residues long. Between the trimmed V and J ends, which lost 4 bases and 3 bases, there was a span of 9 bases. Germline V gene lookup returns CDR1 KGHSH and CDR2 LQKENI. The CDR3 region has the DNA TGTGCCAGCTCACAAGCGGGGTACACTGAAGCTTTCTTT. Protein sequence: CASSQAGYTEAFF.

The CDR3 region is CATWTGGEEKLFF. Written as DNA, the CDR3 is TGTGCCACCTGGACAGGGGGAGAAGAAAAACTGTTTTTT. J is TRBJ1-4 and V is TRBV15, with 10 bases aligning to TRBD1. CDR1 is LNHNV, CDR2 YYDKDF, per germline (reference sequence). After removal of 8 bases from V and 8 bases from J, the junction contained 5 bases not matched to a gene. The CDR3 has 13 residues.

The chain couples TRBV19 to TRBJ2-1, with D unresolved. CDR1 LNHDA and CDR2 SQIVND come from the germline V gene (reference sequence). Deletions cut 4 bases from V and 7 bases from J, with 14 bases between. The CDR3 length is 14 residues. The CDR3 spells CASSRRTGLNEQFF. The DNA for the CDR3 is TGTGCCAGTAGTAGAAGGACCGGTTTGAATGAGCAGTTCTTC.

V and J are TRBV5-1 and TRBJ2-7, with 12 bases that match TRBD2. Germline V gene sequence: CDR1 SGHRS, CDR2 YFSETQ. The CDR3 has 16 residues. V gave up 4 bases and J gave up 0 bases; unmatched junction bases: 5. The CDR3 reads CASSGLAGGTSYEQYF. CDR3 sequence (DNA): TGCGCCAGCAGCGGGCTAGCGGGAGGGACCTCCTACGAGCAGTACTTC. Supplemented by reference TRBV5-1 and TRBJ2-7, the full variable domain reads KAGVTQTPRYLIKTRGQQVTLSCSPISGHRSVSWYQQTPGQGLQFLFEYFSETQRNKGNFPGRFSGRQFSNSRSEMNVSTLELGDSALYLCASSGLAGGTSYEQYFGPGTRLTVT.

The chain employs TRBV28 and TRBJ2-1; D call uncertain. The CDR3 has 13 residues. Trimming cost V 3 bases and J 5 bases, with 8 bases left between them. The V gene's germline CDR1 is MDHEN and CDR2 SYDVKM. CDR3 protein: CASSFSVHNEQFF. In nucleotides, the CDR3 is TGTGCCAGCAGTTTTTCTGTCCACAATGAGCAGTTCTTC.

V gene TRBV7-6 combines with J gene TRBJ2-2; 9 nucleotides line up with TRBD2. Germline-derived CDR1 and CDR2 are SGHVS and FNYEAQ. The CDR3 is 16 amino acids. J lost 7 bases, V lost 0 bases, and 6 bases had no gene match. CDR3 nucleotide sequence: TGTGCCAGCAGCTTAGCGTTCCCTAGCGGGAACGGGGAGCTGTTTTTT. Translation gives CASSLAFPSGNGELFF.

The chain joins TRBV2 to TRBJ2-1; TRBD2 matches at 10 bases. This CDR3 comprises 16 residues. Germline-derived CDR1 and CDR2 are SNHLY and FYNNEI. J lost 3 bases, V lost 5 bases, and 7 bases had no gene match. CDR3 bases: TGTGCCAGCAGTCCACGGAGCGGGGGGGACTACAATGAGCAGTTCTTC. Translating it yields CASSPRSGGDYNEQFF. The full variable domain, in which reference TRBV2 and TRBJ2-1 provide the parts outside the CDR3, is EPEVTQTPSHQVTQMGQEVILRCVPISNHLYFYWYRQILGQKVEFLVSFYNNEISEKSEIFDDQFSVERPDGSNFTLKIRSTKLEDSAMYFCASSPRSGGDYNEQFFGPGTRLTVL.

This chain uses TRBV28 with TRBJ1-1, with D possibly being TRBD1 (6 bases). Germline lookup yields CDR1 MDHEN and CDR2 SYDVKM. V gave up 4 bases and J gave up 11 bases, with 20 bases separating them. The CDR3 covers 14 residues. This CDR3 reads CASSSIPQGRVAFF. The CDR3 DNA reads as TGTGCCAGCAGTTCCATCCCACAGGGTAGAGTTGCTTTCTTT.

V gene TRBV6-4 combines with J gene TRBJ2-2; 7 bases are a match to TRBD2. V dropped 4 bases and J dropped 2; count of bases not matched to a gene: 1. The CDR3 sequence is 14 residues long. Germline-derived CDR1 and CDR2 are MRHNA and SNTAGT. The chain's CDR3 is CASSASGNTGELFF. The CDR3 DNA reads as TGTGCCAGCAGTGCTAGCGGTAACACCGGGGAGCTGTTTTTT.

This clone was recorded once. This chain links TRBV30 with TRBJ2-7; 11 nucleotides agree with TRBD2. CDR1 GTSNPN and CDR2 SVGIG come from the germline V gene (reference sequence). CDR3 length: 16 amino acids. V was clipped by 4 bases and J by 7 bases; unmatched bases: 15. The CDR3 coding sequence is TGTGCCTGGACCAAAACTAGGACTAGCGGGCCCAGGGAGCAGTACTTC. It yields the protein CAWTKTRTSGPREQYF.

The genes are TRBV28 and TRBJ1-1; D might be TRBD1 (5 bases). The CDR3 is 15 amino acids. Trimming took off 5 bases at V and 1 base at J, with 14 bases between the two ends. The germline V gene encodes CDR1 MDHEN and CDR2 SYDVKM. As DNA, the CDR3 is TGTGCCAGCAGTCCCTACGGGACGCCGAACACTGAAGCTTTCTTT. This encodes CASSPYGTPNTEAFF.

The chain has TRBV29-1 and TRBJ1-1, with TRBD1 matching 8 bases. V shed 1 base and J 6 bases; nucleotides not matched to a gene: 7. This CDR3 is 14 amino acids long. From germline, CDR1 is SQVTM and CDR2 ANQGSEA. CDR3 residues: CSVEGQGYGAEAFF. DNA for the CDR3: TGCAGCGTTGAAGGACAGGGGTACGGGGCTGAAGCTTTCTTT.

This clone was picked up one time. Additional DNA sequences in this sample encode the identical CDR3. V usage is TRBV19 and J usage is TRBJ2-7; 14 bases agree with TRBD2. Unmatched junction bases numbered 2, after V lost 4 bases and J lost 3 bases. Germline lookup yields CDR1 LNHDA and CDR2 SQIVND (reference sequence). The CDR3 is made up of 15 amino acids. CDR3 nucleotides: TGTGCCAGTAGTACGGGGACTAGCGGGAGCTACGAGCAGTACTTC. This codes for CASSTGTSGSYEQYF.

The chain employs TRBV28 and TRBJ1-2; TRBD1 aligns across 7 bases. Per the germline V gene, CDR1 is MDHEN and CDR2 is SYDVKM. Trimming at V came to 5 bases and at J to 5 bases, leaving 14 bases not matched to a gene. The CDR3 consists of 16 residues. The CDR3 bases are TGTGCCAGCAGTACTTTTAGAGGGGGCTTGGGATATGGCTACACCTTC. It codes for CASSTFRGGLGYGYTF.

CDR3 in amino acids: CASRDWDISGNTIYF. DNA for the CDR3: TGTGCCAGCAGAGACTGGGACATCTCTGGAAACACCATATATTTT. This sequence joins TRBV2 and TRBJ1-3, with D perhaps matching TRBD1 (6 bases). Trimming stripped 6 bases from V and 0 bases from J, with 12 bases between. This CDR3 has 15 residues. Germline CDR1 is SNHLY and CDR2 is FYNNEI.

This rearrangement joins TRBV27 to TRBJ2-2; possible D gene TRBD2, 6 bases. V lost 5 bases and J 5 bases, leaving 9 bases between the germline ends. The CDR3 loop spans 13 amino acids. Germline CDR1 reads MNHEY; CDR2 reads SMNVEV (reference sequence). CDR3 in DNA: TGTGCCAGCAGTACCCGGGGGACCGGGGAGCTGTTTTTT. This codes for CASSTRGTGELFF.

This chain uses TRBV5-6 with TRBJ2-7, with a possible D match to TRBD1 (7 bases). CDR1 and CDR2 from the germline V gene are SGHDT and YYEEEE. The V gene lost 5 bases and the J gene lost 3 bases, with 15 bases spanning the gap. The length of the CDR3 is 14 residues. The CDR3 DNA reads TGTGCCAGCAGACGACAGGGACTCCGCTACGAGCAGTACTTC. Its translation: CASRRQGLRYEQYF.

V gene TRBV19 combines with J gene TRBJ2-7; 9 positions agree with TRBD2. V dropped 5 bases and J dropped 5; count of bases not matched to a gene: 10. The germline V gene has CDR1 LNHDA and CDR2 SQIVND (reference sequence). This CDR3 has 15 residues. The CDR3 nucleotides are TGTGCCAGTAGTGCCGTCGCGGGAGGGCCTAACGAGCAGTACTTC. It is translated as CASSAVAGGPNEQYF.